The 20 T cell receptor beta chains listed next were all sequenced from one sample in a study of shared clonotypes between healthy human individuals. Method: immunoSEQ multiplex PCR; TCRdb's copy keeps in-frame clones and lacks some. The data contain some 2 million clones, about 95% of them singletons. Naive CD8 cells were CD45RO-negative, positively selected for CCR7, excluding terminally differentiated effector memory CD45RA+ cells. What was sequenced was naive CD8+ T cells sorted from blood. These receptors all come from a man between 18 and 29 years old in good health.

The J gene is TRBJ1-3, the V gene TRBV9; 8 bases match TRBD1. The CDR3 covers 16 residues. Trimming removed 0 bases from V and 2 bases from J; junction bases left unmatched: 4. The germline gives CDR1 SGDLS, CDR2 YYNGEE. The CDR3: CASSVVGTGTGNTIYF. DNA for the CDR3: TGTGCCAGCAGCGTAGTTGGGACAGGAACTGGAAACACCATATATTTT. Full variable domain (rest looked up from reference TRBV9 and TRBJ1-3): DSGVTQTPKHLITATGQRVTLRCSPRSGDLSVYWYQQSLDQGLQFLIQYYNGEERAKGNILERFSAQQFPDLHSELNLSSLELGDSALYFCASSVVGTGTGNTIYFGEGSWLTVV.

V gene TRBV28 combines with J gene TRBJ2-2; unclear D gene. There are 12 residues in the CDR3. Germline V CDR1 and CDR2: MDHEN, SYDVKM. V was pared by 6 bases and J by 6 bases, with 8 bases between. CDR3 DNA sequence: TGTGCCAGCAGCCCGCGCCCCGGGGAGCTGTTTTTT. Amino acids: CASSPRPGELFF.

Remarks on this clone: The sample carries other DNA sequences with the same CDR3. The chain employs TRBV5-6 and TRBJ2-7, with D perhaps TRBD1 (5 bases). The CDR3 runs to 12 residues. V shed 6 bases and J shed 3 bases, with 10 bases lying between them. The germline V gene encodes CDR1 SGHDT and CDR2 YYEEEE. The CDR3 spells CASTQGSYEQYF. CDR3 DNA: TGTGCCAGCACCCAGGGCAGCTACGAGCAGTACTTC.

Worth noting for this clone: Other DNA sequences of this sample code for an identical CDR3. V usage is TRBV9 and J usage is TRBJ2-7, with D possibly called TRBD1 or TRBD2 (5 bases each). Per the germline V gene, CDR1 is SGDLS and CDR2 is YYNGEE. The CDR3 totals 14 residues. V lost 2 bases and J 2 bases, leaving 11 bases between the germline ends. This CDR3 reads CASSVGLTAYEQYF. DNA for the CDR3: TGTGCCAGCAGCGTTGGACTGACAGCCTACGAGCAGTACTTC.

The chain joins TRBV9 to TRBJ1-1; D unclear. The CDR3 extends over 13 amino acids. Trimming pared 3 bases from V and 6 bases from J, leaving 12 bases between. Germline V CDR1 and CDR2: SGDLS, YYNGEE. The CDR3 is CASSGHPRSEAFF. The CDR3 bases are TGTGCCAGCAGCGGCCACCCCCGGTCTGAAGCTTTCTTT.

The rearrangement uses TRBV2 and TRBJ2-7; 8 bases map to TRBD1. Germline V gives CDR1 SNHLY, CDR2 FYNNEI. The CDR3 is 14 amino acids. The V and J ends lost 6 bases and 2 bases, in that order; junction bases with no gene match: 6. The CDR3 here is CASSTGQGTYEQYF. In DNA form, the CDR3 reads TGTGCCAGCAGCACAGGACAGGGAACCTACGAGCAGTACTTC.

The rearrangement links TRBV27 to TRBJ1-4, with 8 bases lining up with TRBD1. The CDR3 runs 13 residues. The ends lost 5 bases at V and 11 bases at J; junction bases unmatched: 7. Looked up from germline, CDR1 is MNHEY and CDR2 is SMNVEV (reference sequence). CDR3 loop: CASSPQGVGKLFF. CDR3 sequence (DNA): TGTGCCAGCAGTCCACAGGGGGTTGGGAAACTGTTTTTT.

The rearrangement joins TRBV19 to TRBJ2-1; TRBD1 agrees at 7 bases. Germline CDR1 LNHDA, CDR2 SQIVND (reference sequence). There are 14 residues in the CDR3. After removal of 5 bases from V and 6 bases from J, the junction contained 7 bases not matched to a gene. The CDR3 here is CASSARQGRNEQFF. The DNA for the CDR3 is TGTGCCAGTAGTGCACGACAGGGCCGCAATGAGCAGTTCTTC.

The CDR3 DNA reads as TGTGCCAGCAGTGGTTTGCCTAATGAAAAACTGTTTTTT. Protein product: CASSGLPNEKLFF. This sequence joins TRBV6-5 and TRBJ1-4; D ambiguous. V dropped 5 bases and J dropped 3 bases, with 7 bases sitting between them. CDR3 length: 13 amino acids. CDR1 is MNHEY and CDR2 is SVGAGI in the germline V gene.

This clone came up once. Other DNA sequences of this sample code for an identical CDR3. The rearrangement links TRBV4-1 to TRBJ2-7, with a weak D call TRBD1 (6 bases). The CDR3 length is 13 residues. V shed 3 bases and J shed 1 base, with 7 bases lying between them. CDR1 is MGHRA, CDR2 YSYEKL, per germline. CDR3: CASSHDRSYEQYF. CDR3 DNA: TGCGCCAGCAGCCACGACAGGTCCTACGAGCAGTACTTC.

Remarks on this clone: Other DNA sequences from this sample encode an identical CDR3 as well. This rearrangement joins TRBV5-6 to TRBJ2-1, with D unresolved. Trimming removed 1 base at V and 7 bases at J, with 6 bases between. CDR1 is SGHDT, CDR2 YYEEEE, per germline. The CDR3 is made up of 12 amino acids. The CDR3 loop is CASSLLVNEQFF. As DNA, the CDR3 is TGTGCCAGCAGCTTGTTAGTTAATGAGCAGTTCTTC.

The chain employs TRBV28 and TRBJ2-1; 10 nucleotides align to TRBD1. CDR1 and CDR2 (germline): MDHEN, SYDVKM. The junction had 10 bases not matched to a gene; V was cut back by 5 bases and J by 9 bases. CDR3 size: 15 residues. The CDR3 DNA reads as TGTGCCAGCAGTCCACCGGGACAGGGGAATGGTGAGCAGTTCTTC. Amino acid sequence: CASSPPGQGNGEQFF.

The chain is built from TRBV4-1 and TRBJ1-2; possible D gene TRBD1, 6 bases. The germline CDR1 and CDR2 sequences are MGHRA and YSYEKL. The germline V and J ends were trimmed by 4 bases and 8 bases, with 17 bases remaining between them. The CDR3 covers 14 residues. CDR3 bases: TGCGCCAGCAGCCCGGTTGGGGGCCTCTTGGGCTACACCTTC. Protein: CASSPVGGLLGYTF.

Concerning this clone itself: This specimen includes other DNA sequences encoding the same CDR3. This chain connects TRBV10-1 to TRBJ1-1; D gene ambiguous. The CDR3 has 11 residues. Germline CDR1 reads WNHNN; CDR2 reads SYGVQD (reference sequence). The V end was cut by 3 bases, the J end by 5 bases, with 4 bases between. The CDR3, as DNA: TGCGCCAGCAGTGAAGGGACTGAAGCTTTCTTT. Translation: CASSEGTEAFF.

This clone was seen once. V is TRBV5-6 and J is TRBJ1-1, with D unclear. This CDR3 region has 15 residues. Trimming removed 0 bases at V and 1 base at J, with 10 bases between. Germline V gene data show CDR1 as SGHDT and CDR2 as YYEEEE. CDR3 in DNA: TGTGCCAGCAGCTTGGGGCAGGTCACGAACACTGAAGCTTTCTTT. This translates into CASSLGQVTNTEAFF.

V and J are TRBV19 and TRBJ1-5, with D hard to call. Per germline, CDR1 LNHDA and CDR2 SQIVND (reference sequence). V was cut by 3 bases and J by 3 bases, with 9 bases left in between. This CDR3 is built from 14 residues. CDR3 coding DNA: TGTGCCAGTAGTATGGGAAACATCAATCAGCCCCAGCATTTT. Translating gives CASSMGNINQPQHF.

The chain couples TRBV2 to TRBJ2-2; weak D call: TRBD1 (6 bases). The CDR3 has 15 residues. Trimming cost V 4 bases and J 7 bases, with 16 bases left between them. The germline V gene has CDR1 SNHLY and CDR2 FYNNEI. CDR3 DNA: TGTGCCAGCAGTGGAACAGGGTTTCGAGGCGGGGAGCTGTTTTTT. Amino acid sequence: CASSGTGFRGGELFF.

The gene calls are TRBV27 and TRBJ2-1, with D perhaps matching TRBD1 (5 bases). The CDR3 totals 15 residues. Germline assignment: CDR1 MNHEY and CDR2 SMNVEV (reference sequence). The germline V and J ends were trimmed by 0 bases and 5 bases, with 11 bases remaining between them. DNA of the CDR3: TGTGCCAGCAGTTTATCCCTGGGGCTCAACAATGAGCAGTTCTTC. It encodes CASSLSLGLNNEQFF.

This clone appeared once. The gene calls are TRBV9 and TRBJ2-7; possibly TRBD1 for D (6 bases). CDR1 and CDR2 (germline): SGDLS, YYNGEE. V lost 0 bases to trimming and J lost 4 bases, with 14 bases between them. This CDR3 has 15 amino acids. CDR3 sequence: CASSVVPGELYEQYF. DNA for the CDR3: TGTGCCAGCAGCGTAGTGCCAGGGGAGCTGTACGAGCAGTACTTC. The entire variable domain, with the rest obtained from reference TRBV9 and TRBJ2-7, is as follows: DSGVTQTPKHLITATGQRVTLRCSPRSGDLSVYWYQQSLDQGLQFLIQYYNGEERAKGNILERFSAQQFPDLHSELNLSSLELGDSALYFCASSVVPGELYEQYFGPGTRLTVT.

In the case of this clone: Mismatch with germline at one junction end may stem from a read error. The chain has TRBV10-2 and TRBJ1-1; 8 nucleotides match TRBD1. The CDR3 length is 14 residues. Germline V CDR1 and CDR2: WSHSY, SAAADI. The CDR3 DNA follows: TGCGCCACCAGTGCAGGGGGCGGAGGGACTGAAGCTTTCTTT. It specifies CATSAGGGGTEAFF.